The 24 T cell receptor beta chains given below trace back to one sample, sequenced in a study of T cell responses to AZD1222 COVID-19 vaccine. Produced via immunoSEQ multiplex PCR; TCRdb's table is partial and in-frame only. The sample holds more than 150,000 clones; about 90% are singletons and the top ten take 6.1%. The sequencing used peripheral blood, collected on day 0 of AZD1222 vaccination. The receptors here all came from an adult in good health.

The V gene is TRBV20-1, the J gene TRBJ2-3; TRBD2 aligns across 10 bases. V trimming: 3 bases; J trimming: 6 bases; junction bases outside the gene matches: 6. The CDR3 length is 14 residues. Germline V lookup: CDR1 DFQATT, CDR2 SNEGSKA (reference sequence). The CDR3 protein is CSASLAGVMDTQYF. The CDR3 nucleotides are TGCAGTGCTAGTCTAGCGGGAGTAATGGATACGCAGTATTTT.

The V gene is TRBV19, the J gene TRBJ2-5, with D perhaps matching TRBD1 (6 bases). From germline, CDR1 is LNHDA and CDR2 SQIVND (reference sequence). V was cut by 4 bases and J by 1 base, with 13 bases left in between. This CDR3 is 15 amino acids long. The CDR3 is CASSNPGQTQETQYF. The DNA of the CDR3 is TGTGCCAGTAGTAACCCCGGACAGACCCAAGAGACCCAGTACTTC. Filled out from reference TRBV19 and TRBJ2-5, the complete variable domain reads DGGITQSPKYLFRKEGQNVTLSCEQNLNHDAMYWYRQDPGQGLRLIYYSQIVNDFQKGDIAEGYSVSREKKESFPLTVTSAQKNPTAFYLCASSNPGQTQETQYFGPGTRLLVL.

The rearrangement uses TRBV19 and TRBJ2-3; D tentatively fits TRBD1 or TRBD2 (5 bases each). CDR1 is LNHDA and CDR2 is SQIVND in the germline V gene (reference sequence). The CDR3 totals 15 residues. Trimming took off 4 bases at V and 4 bases at J, with 15 bases between the two ends. CDR3 sequence: CASSTGLLGADTQYF. CDR3 in DNA: TGTGCCAGTAGTACTGGCCTCTTGGGGGCAGATACGCAGTATTTT.

V is TRBV5-1 and J is TRBJ1-5, with 7 bases identical to TRBD1. Looked up from germline, CDR1 is SGHRS and CDR2 is YFSETQ. This CDR3 has 15 residues. V was clipped by 2 bases and J by 4 bases; unmatched bases: 6. The CDR3 DNA is TGCGCCAGCAGCTTACTCGGACAGGTGAATCAGCCCCAGCATTTT. Its translation is CASSLLGQVNQPQHF.

The genes are TRBV24-1 and TRBJ2-1; a weak D match, TRBD1 (5 bases). Germline V lookup: CDR1 KGHDR, CDR2 SFDVKD. V was pared by 5 bases and J by 0 bases, with 16 bases between. The CDR3 runs to 17 residues. The CDR3 protein is CATSGDLGTGSYNEQFF. CDR3 coding DNA: TGTGCCACCAGTGGTGATTTGGGTACAGGCTCCTACAATGAGCAGTTCTTC.

This clone was observed a single time. The rearrangement joins TRBV4-3 to TRBJ1-5; D uncertain. Trimming shortened V by 0 bases and J by 4 bases, and 4 bases separated the two germline ends. The CDR3 contains 13 residues. The germline gives CDR1 LGHNA, CDR2 YSLEER. CDR3 sequence reads: CASSQELNQPQHF. The CDR3 coding sequence is TGCGCCAGCAGCCAAGAGCTAAATCAGCCCCAGCATTTT.

This chain links TRBV28 with TRBJ1-5; D is unclear. CDR1 is MDHEN, CDR2 SYDVKM, per germline. The CDR3 loop spans 14 amino acids. Trimming stripped 7 bases from V and 2 bases from J, with 12 bases between. The CDR3 loop reads CASTAVFGNQPQHF. In DNA form, the CDR3 reads TGTGCCAGCACTGCGGTTTTTGGCAATCAGCCCCAGCATTTT.

This clone has more than one count but fewer than ten. The chain links TRBV10-1 to TRBJ2-2; 7 nucleotides line up with TRBD1. From germline, CDR1 is WNHNN and CDR2 SYGVQD (reference sequence). This CDR3 region has 14 residues. The V gene end was trimmed by 8 bases and the J gene end by 3 bases; junction bases not matched to a gene: 6. CDR3 amino acids: CASSLGQHTGELFF. In DNA, the CDR3 is TGCGCCAGCTCCTTGGGACAGCACACCGGGGAGCTGTTTTTT.

The rearrangement uses TRBV30 and TRBJ2-4, with 7 bases that match TRBD1. V trimming: 1 base; J trimming: 9 bases; junction bases outside the gene matches: 21. Germline-derived CDR1 and CDR2 are GTSNPN and SVGIG (reference sequence). This CDR3 comprises 18 residues. This chain's CDR3 is CAWSAGVGLTGSSFIQYF. The CDR3 nucleotides read TGTGCCTGGAGTGCCGGGGTGGGGTTGACAGGGTCATCCTTCATTCAGTACTTC.

The chain uses TRBV25-1 and TRBJ1-2, with a possible D match to TRBD1 (5 bases). Germline-derived CDR1 and CDR2 are MGHDK and SYGVNS. V gave up 3 bases and J gave up 3 bases, with 14 bases separating them. The CDR3 contains 15 residues. The DNA of the CDR3 is TGTGCCAGCAGTGAGCCCGGGACGGTTTACTATGGCTACACCTTC. Its protein product is CASSEPGTVYYGYTF.

This chain connects TRBV29-1 to TRBJ2-7; D could derive from TRBD1 or TRBD2 (6 bases each). Trimming cost V 4 bases and J 5 bases, with 18 bases left between them. Germline V gives CDR1 SQVTM, CDR2 ANQGSEA. The CDR3 has 14 residues. The CDR3 DNA is TGCAGCGTTGGCATCAGGGGAGGCCCCAACGAGCAGTACTTC. Protein product: CSVGIRGGPNEQYF.

The chain employs TRBV19 and TRBJ1-5; possible D gene TRBD1, 5 bases. The CDR3 loop spans 15 amino acids. CDR1 is LNHDA, CDR2 SQIVND, per germline (reference sequence). The V end was cut by 7 bases, the J end by 4 bases, with 17 bases between. The CDR3 DNA sequence: TGTGCCAGTAAGACTAAGGAAGGGGTGAATCAGCCCCAGCATTTT. Translating it yields CASKTKEGVNQPQHF.

V is TRBV19 and J is TRBJ1-6; 9 bases fit TRBD1. The CDR3 spans 14 residues. The junction had 7 bases not matched to a gene; V was cut back by 6 bases and J by 10 bases. Germline CDR1 reads LNHDA; CDR2 reads SQIVND (reference sequence). CDR3 amino acids: CASRPGQGSSPLHF. The DNA of the CDR3 is TGTGCCAGTAGACCGGGACAGGGAAGCTCACCCCTCCACTTT.

The chain uses TRBV5-1 and TRBJ1-2, with 7 bases that match TRBD1. Germline-derived CDR1 and CDR2 are SGHRS and YFSETQ. The CDR3 is 16 residues long. J lost 6 bases, V lost 4 bases, and 15 bases had no gene match. The CDR3: CASSLTNERTGHGYTF. As DNA, the CDR3 is TGCGCCAGCAGCCTGACGAACGAACGGACAGGACATGGCTACACCTTC.

The chain joins TRBV7-2 to TRBJ2-1, with 11 bases lining up with TRBD1. The CDR3 sequence is 13 residues long. Looked up from germline, CDR1 is SGHTA and CDR2 is FQGNSA. Germline trimming cut 7 bases from V and 7 bases from J; bases unmatched to any gene: 3. In nucleotides, the CDR3 is TGTGCCAGCACCGGGACAGGGGGGAATGAGCAGTTCTTC. Translating gives CASTGTGGNEQFF.

The V and J genes are TRBV20-1 and TRBJ1-2; D not resolved. The V gene lost 6 bases and the J gene lost 4 bases, with 9 bases spanning the gap. The CDR3 totals 11 residues. CDR1 is DFQATT and CDR2 is SNEGSKA in the germline V gene (reference sequence). CDR3 DNA: TGCAGTGCCAAGACTATCTATGGCTACACCTTC. Translation: CSAKTIYGYTF.

Note on this clone: At one end, the junction sequence differs from germline, possibly due to a read error. The chain carries TRBV27 and TRBJ1-1; no clear D. The CDR3 loop spans 12 amino acids. Germline V gives CDR1 MNHEY, CDR2 SMNVEV (reference sequence). The CDR3 DNA sequence: TGTGCCAGCAGTTCCCGACCCTCGTCGTGGATCTTT. Protein sequence: CASSSRPSSWIF.

V is TRBV3-1 (or the pseudogene TRBV3-2) and J is TRBJ1-5, with D unresolved. Trimming shortened V by 6 bases and J by 0 bases, and 9 bases separated the two germline ends. The CDR3 totals 14 residues. Per the germline V gene, CDR1 is LGHDT and CDR2 is YNNKEL (reference sequence). CDR3 DNA: TGTGCCAGCAGTCTGTATTTTAGCAATCAGCCCCAGCATTTT. Translation gives CASSLYFSNQPQHF.

V usage is TRBV25-1 and J usage is TRBJ1-4; D gene uncertain. This CDR3 comprises 17 residues. CDR1 is MGHDK, CDR2 SYGVNS, per germline. The ends were cut back, 3 bases at V and 0 bases at J, with 14 bases in the middle. In DNA, the CDR3 is TGTGCCAGCAGTGACTATCGGGCATTAGCAACTAATGAAAAACTGTTTTTT. Translation gives CASSDYRALATNEKLFF. Complete variable domain (other parts from reference TRBV25-1 and TRBJ1-4): EADIYQTPRYLVIGTGKKITLECSQTMGHDKMYWYQQDPGMELHLIHYSYGVNSTEKGDLSSESTVSRIRTEHFPLTLESARPSHTSQYLCASSDYRALATNEKLFFGSGTQLSVL.

The chain recombines TRBV6-5 with TRBJ1-4; possible D gene TRBD1, 5 bases. Germline V gene lookup returns CDR1 MNHEY and CDR2 SVGAGI. Trimming stripped 6 bases from V and 0 bases from J, with 8 bases between. This CDR3 has 14 residues. The CDR3 loop reads CASRGGATNEKLFF. CDR3 sequence (DNA): TGTGCCAGCAGGGGGGGAGCAACTAATGAAAAACTGTTTTTT.

V is TRBV6-2 or TRBV6-3 and J is TRBJ2-3; unclear D gene. CDR1 is MNHEY, CDR2 SVGEGT, per germline. The CDR3 is 15 residues long. V was shortened by 8 bases and J by 0 bases, with 15 bases between the two germline ends. The DNA for the CDR3 is TGTGCCAGCCGCCAATACTCCGCTAGCACAGATACGCAGTATTTT. It encodes CASRQYSASTDTQYF.

The genes are TRBV30 and TRBJ1-5, with D uncertain. Germline CDR1 is GTSNPN and CDR2 is SVGIG (reference sequence). The CDR3 sequence is 14 residues long. Deletions cut 0 bases from V and 3 bases from J, with 9 bases between. CDR3 coding DNA: TGTGCCTGGAGTGTAAGTGGATTCAATCAGCCCCAGCATTTT. This encodes CAWSVSGFNQPQHF.

This clone was recorded once. This rearrangement joins TRBV7-2 to TRBJ1-3; D may be TRBD1 (5 bases). The CDR3 sequence is 17 residues long. The ends were cut back, 5 bases at V and 0 bases at J, with 17 bases in the middle. Germline CDR1 is SGHTA and CDR2 is FQGNSA. The CDR3 DNA sequence: TGTGCCAGCAGCCTACGGTGGGGACGTTCCTCTGGAAACACCATATATTTT. Protein product: CASSLRWGRSSGNTIYF.

This clone appeared a single time. The chain couples TRBV29-1 to TRBJ2-1; 12 nucleotides match TRBD1. CDR1 and CDR2 from the germline V gene are SQVTM and ANQGSEA. This CDR3 contains 14 residues. V was pared by 3 bases and J by 9 bases, with 6 bases of the junction left unmatched. CDR3 amino acids: CSVDGDRGRSEQFF. CDR3 in DNA: TGCAGCGTTGATGGGGACAGGGGGCGGAGTGAGCAGTTCTTC.